This TCR beta chain was sequenced during a study of cytomegalovirus exposure and HLA in healthy donors. The overall study: Unique TCRs from HLA-typed donors, about 85 million of them, were held in an early data release.

The PCR employed 60 Vbeta primers together with 13 Jbeta primers. Data came from immunoSEQ multiplex PCR; TCRdb stores just in-frame clones and leaves some out. The sample yields 50,000 to 70,000 clones, roughly 77% seen once. With regard to this clone: The antigen remains undetermined.

Germline loops: CDR1 LNHDA, CDR2 SQIVND (reference sequence). This CDR3 has 15 amino acids. The ends were cut back, 2 bases at V and 5 bases at J, with 13 bases in the middle. Study-wide results and limits: CMV antigen specificity of three CMV-associated chains was confirmed in vitro. Presence/absence analyses treated sequencing depth as roughly uniform across donors.

The chain combines TRBV19 with TRBJ1-5; D gene ambiguous. This sequence originates from a female donor in good health and CMV-seronegative. The sequencing sample was made of PBMCs. The CDR3 nucleotides are TGTGCCAGTAGTATAATAGGTGAGGAGGATCAGCCCCAGCATTTT. Translating it yields CASSIIGEEDQPQHF.